These 16 T cell receptor beta chains were all obtained from the same sample, sequenced in a study of PD-1 blockade in classical Hodgkin lymphoma. Every one of the patients relapsed after autologous stem cell transplantation (brentuximab vedotin exposure was variable). Profiling relied on immunoSEQ multiplex PCR, and the TCRdb table lists in-frame clones only, not all of them. The data show 95,000 to 100,000 clones, around 89% seen once. This material consisted of peripheral blood mononuclear cells (PBMCs), taken before the second cycle of nivolumab. The receptor set was obtained from a human donor with classical Hodgkin lymphoma.

This clone turned up a few times. The chain links TRBV21-1 to TRBJ2-7. TRBV21-1 is described as a pseudogene. This CDR3 contains 15 residues. CDR3 loop: CASSNRDRERYEQYF. DNA for the CDR3: TGTGCCAGCAGCAACCGGGACCGGGAACGCTACGAGCAGTACTTC.

This clone appeared a single time. CDR3 nucleotides: TGTGCCAGCAGCTCCGCTCCGATAGCGGCAAACTCCTACAATGAGCAGTTCTTC. Its translation: CASSSAPIAANSYNEQFF. The gene calls are TRBV7-2 and TRBJ2-1, with D perhaps TRBD2 (6 bases). Germline CDR1 reads SGHTA; CDR2 reads FQGNSA. This CDR3 is built from 18 residues. V lost 4 bases to trimming and J lost 0 bases, with 19 bases between them. Full variable domain (remainder filled in from reference TRBV7-2 and TRBJ2-1): GAGVSQSPSNKVTEKGKDVELRCDPISGHTALYWYRQSLGQGLEFLIYFQGNSAPDKSGLPSDRFSAERTGGSVSTLTIQRTQQEDSAVYLCASSSAPIAANSYNEQFFGPGTRLTVL.

The V gene is TRBV10-3, the J gene TRBJ2-1; perhaps TRBD1 as D (6 bases). The CDR3 length is 16 residues. The V end lost 4 bases, the J end lost 6 bases, and 19 bases lay between the germline ends. Germline lookup yields CDR1 ENHRY and CDR2 SYGVKD. The CDR3 DNA sequence: TGTGCCATCAGTGTACACCTCAGGGGTTCGGTCAATGAGCAGTTCTTC. Translation: CAISVHLRGSVNEQFF.

V gene TRBV28 combines with J gene TRBJ1-4; unclear D gene. Germline V gene sequence: CDR1 MDHEN, CDR2 SYDVKM. This CDR3 is 14 amino acids long. V was pared by 6 bases and J by 0 bases, with 8 bases between. The CDR3 protein is CASSRNPTNEKLFF. The CDR3 bases are TGTGCCAGCAGCCGTAATCCAACTAATGAAAAACTGTTTTTT. The complete variable domain, with remaining parts taken from reference TRBV28 and TRBJ1-4, reads DVKVTQSSRYLVKRTGEKVFLECVQDMDHENMFWYRQDPGLGLRLIYFSYDVKMKEKGDIPEGYSVSREKKERFSLILESASTNQTSMYLCASSRNPTNEKLFFGSGTQLSVL.

The chain couples TRBV5-1 to TRBJ1-3; no clear D gene. Deletions cut 1 base from V and 1 base from J, with 6 bases between. Germline V gene data show CDR1 as SGHRS and CDR2 as YFSETQ. This CDR3 spans 14 amino acids. The CDR3 nucleotides are TGCGCCAGCAGCTTGTGGGGTTCTGGAAACACCATATATTTT. Encoded protein: CASSLWGSGNTIYF.

This clone showed up just once. The V gene is TRBV7-6, the J gene TRBJ1-1; TRBD1 matches 8 bases. V lost 5 bases to trimming and J lost 4 bases; unmatched junction nucleotides: 9. CDR1 and CDR2 (germline): SGHVS, FNYEAQ. The CDR3 spans 15 residues. For the CDR3, the DNA is TGTGCCAGCAGCCCACGGACAGGGATGGGCACTGAAGCTTTCTTT. As protein: CASSPRTGMGTEAFF.

J is TRBJ1-4 and V is TRBV18, with TRBD1 identical over 7 bases. With 3 bases clipped from V and 6 bases from J, the junction kept 4 bases outside the gene matches. The CDR3 contains 14 residues. Germline values: CDR1 KGHSH, CDR2 LQKENI. The CDR3 sequence is CASSPGQDDEKLFF. The CDR3 DNA reads as TGTGCCAGCTCACCCGGACAGGACGATGAAAAACTGTTTTTT.

DNA for the CDR3: TGTGCCAGCAGCTTAGCGAAGGACACTGAAGCTTTCTTT. This encodes CASSLAKDTEAFF. This chain links TRBV7-2 with TRBJ1-1; D gene unclear. Deletions cut 0 bases from V and 3 bases from J, with 5 bases between. This CDR3 spans 13 amino acids. Germline V gene sequence: CDR1 SGHTA, CDR2 FQGNSA. Based on the CDR3 plus reference TRBV7-2 and TRBJ1-1, the full variable domain is GAGVSQSPSNKVTEKGKDVELRCDPISGHTALYWYRQSLGQGLEFLIYFQGNSAPDKSGLPSDRFSAERTGGSVSTLTIQRTQQEDSAVYLCASSLAKDTEAFFGQGTRLTVV.

The chain has TRBV30 and TRBJ2-1; 10 nucleotides line up with TRBD1. Germline-derived CDR1 and CDR2 are GTSNPN and SVGIG (reference sequence). The CDR3 has 14 residues. V trimming: 1 base; J trimming: 7 bases; junction bases outside the gene matches: 4. The CDR3 spells CAWSADRGANEQFF. The CDR3 DNA sequence: TGTGCCTGGAGTGCGGACAGGGGGGCTAATGAGCAGTTCTTC.

This clone was detected a few times. The chain has TRBV19 and TRBJ1-5, with a weak D call TRBD1 (6 bases). The CDR3 totals 14 residues. The germline gives CDR1 LNHDA, CDR2 SQIVND (reference sequence). Between the trimmed V and J ends, which lost 10 bases and 3 bases, there was a span of 16 bases. CDR3 DNA sequence: TGTGCCACCTCACCCTGGGGGGCCAATCAGCCCCAGCATTTT. It yields the protein CATSPWGANQPQHF.

The table lists this clone with a count of one. The rearrangement joins TRBV29-1 to TRBJ1-1, with D unclear. The CDR3 is 13 amino acids. The V and J ends lost 3 bases and 0 bases respectively, with 8 bases between them. Germline V gene sequence: CDR1 SQVTM, CDR2 ANQGSEA. CDR3 loop: CSVEGRLNTEAFF. In DNA form, the CDR3 reads TGCAGCGTTGAGGGCAGGCTGAACACTGAAGCTTTCTTT.

The chain links TRBV7-2 to TRBJ1-5, with a possible D match to TRBD1 (5 bases). Trimming pared 5 bases from V and 0 bases from J, leaving 23 bases between. The CDR3 has 19 residues. The germline V gene encodes CDR1 SGHTA and CDR2 FQGNSA. The CDR3 nucleotides are TGTGCCAGCAGCGGACCGGGACGTACGCAAGAATATAGCAATCAGCCCCAGCATTTT. Amino acid sequence: CASSGPGRTQEYSNQPQHF. The variable domain in full, with the rest retrieved from reference TRBV7-2 and TRBJ1-5, is GAGVSQSPSNKVTEKGKDVELRCDPISGHTALYWYRQSLGQGLEFLIYFQGNSAPDKSGLPSDRFSAERTGGSVSTLTIQRTQQEDSAVYLCASSGPGRTQEYSNQPQHFGDGTRLSIL.

CDR3 sequence (DNA): TGTGCCAGCGGACCGGGACAGGCCTACGAGCAGTACTTC. Its protein is CASGPGQAYEQYF. The chain joins TRBV5-6 to TRBJ2-7; TRBD1 matches 8 bases. Trimming cost V 7 bases and J 2 bases; bases outside gene matches: 5. The CDR3 covers 13 residues. Germline V gives CDR1 SGHDT, CDR2 YYEEEE.

CDR3 sequence: CASSPQGANTGELFF. In DNA form, the CDR3 reads TGTGCCAGCAGTCCACAGGGGGCGAACACCGGGGAGCTGTTTTTT. This chain connects TRBV6-1 to TRBJ2-2; 8 nucleotides match TRBD1. This CDR3 has 15 residues. The ends lost 5 bases at V and 0 bases at J; junction bases unmatched: 2. CDR1 MNHNS and CDR2 SASEGT come from the germline V gene.

The V and J genes are TRBV11-3 and TRBJ1-1; TRBD1 aligns across 9 bases. The CDR3 length is 14 residues. The germline V gene encodes CDR1 SGHNT and CDR2 YENEEA. The V gene end was trimmed by 1 base and the J gene end by 3 bases; junction bases not matched to a gene: 0. Here the CDR3 reads CASSLGTGDTEAFF. The CDR3, as DNA: TGTGCCAGCAGCTTAGGGACAGGGGACACTGAAGCTTTCTTT.

This chain uses TRBV28 with TRBJ2-5; maybe TRBD2 (6 bases). This CDR3 has 15 residues. Trimming cost V 5 bases and J 5 bases, with 18 bases left between them. Per germline, CDR1 MDHEN and CDR2 SYDVKM. CDR3 in amino acids: CASSPHGTPGETQYF. The CDR3 region has the DNA TGTGCCAGCAGTCCACACGGGACTCCCGGTGAGACCCAGTACTTC.